This T cell receptor (beta chain) was sequenced in a study of identical twins. The CDR3 covers 13 residues. After removal of 7 bases from V and 6 bases from J, the junction contained 5 bases not matched to a gene. Each CDR3 protein is one row after TCRdb ran MiXCR on the 5' RACE reads. The sample carries some 500,000 distinct CDR3 sequences, under 25% recorded once. The sample was also reused in another study, on T cells expressing NK-cell markers. From that study: Seven sequenced donors out of eight were HCMV-seropositive, one seronegative. A range of about 1.0-7.0% of CD8+ T cells consisted of dominant NKG2C+ clonotypes in about six donors. One observes that, in several donors, these clonotypes were also the leading ones within the CD3+CD56-NKG2C+ fraction.

This rearrangement joins TRBV12-3 or TRBV12-4 to TRBJ2-2; 7 bases line up with TRBD1. The clonotype originates from a woman younger than 30 in good health. The sample consisted of CD4+ T cells sorted from blood. In DNA, the CDR3 is TGTGCCAGCATCCACAGGGGTCCCGGGGAGCTGTTTTTT. Translating it yields CASIHRGPGELFF.